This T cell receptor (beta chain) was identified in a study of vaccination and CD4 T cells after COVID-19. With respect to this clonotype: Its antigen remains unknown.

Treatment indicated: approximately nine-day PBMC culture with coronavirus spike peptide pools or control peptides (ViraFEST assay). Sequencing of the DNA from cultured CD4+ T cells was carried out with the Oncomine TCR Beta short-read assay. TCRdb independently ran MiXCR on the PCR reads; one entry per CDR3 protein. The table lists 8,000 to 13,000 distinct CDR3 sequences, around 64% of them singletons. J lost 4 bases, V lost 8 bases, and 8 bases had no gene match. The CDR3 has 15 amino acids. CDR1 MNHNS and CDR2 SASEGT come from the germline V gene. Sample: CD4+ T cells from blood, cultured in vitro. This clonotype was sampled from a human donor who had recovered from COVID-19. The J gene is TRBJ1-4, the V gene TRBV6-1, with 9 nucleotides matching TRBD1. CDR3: CASGRDREFNEKLFF. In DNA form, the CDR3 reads TGTGCCAGCGGCCGGGACAGGGAGTTTAATGAAAAACTGTTTTTT.